This paragraph covers one T cell receptor (beta chain) sequence. This clonotype was observed many times. This clone's antigen is unknown. Base qualities are missing; no much larger clone stands one base away. Receptor amplification or capture employed multiplex PCR. The instrument given in TCRdb is Illumina HiSeq 4000. TCR beta libraries were built with iRepertoire HTBI primers and Arm-PCR amplification of CDR3 regions. Before sequencing, the PCR products went through gel purification. On the authors' methods: Across samples, approximately 68 TRBV and 12 to 15 TRBJ segments were identified and used for gene usage analysis of CDR3 amino acid clonotypes. COPE and FqMerger were used to merge the filtered high-quality paired reads into contigs. Contigs were aligned with BLAST to IMGT TRBV, TRBD and TRBJ reference genes, and CDR3 was defined per IMGT. Any clonotype with a frequency above 0.1% was counted as a highly expanded clone. Shannon entropy was used to measure repertoire diversity, and the Gini coefficient was used to measure V-J evenness. A clonotype found in more than one individual was treated as public. TCRdb redid the processing of the public reads, applying fastp at Q25 and MiXCR, and retained in-frame beta chains. CDR3 protein sequences are deduplicated, and each keeps its most common genes and DNA. In this record, the V and J calls reflect TCRdb's handling and not the investigators' own analysis. This sample gives about 470,000 distinct CDR3 sequences in total; roughly 21% of them show up just once. About 6.6% of the sample belongs to the ten largest clones.

The data belong to a study of regulatory T cells in long-lasting Graves disease (dated by TCRdb to the early 2020s). Regarding the study in general: Persistent Graves' disease was defined as persistently positive TSH receptor autoantibodies together with antithyroid drug treatment for over 5 years. The study was registered as a clinical trial and conducted in China. On average, persistent Graves' disease patients in the clinical cohort had been on antithyroid drugs for about 10.3 years. Peripheral blood TCR sequencing and RNA sequencing compared persistent Graves' disease patients with newly diagnosed Graves' disease patients. A total of around 35 samples underwent TCR sequencing, from some 13 patients with persistent Graves' disease and some 20 patients with newly diagnosed Graves' disease. Summary of the overall study and its limitations: Only the TCR beta chain was sequenced and analyzed. Persistent patients shared more public clonotypes among themselves (over 2,500) than newly diagnosed patients did (more than 950). The small sample size was acknowledged by the authors as a limitation that may reduce accuracy. Compared with newly diagnosed patients, persistent Graves' disease patients had lower TCR Shannon entropy and fewer highly expanded clones, which suggests clonal expansion. Peripheral blood alone was examined, since thyroid tissue, which constituted the primary lesion, could not be accessed. Persistent disease showed preferential use of TRBV28, TRBJ1-2 and TRBJ2-5, whereas newly diagnosed disease favored TRBV20-1 and TRBJ2-1.

The intended sense of this specimen's time point label: persistent/refractory GD, antithyroid drugs over 5 years with positive TRAb. For both TCR sequencing and RNA sequencing, RNA was extracted from PBMCs using TRIzol. The diagnosis of Graves' disease followed American Thyroid Association guidelines. The patients came from an endocrinology department in Xi'an, China. Each patient gave 7.5 to 10 milliliters of peripheral blood, collected in an EDTA anticoagulant tube. PBMCs were isolated by Ficoll Paque Plus density gradient separation without further T cell sorting. An Agilent 2100 Bioanalyzer and agarose gel were used to check RNA quality, and a NanoDrop 2000 was used to measure RNA concentration. The CDR3 sequence holds 14 residues, the cysteine and phenylalanine included. The only DNA kept is the CDR3, 42 bases in frame from the first base. Relative to germline, V is 7 bases shorter and J is 2 bases shorter, with 12 bases between their ends.

The receptor comes from a female donor with Graves disease. The sequenced sample was peripheral blood mononuclear cells (PBMCs), obtained when the disease was refractory, from a patient treated with antithyroid drugs. This receptor chain uses TRBV12-3 or TRBV12-4 and TRBJ1-5, with TRBD1 perhaps the D gene, on 5 matching bases. The CDR3 loop reads CASTKAGGNQPQHF. At the DNA level, the sequence is TGTGCCAGCACTAAGGCGGGGGGCAATCAGCCCCAGCATTTT.